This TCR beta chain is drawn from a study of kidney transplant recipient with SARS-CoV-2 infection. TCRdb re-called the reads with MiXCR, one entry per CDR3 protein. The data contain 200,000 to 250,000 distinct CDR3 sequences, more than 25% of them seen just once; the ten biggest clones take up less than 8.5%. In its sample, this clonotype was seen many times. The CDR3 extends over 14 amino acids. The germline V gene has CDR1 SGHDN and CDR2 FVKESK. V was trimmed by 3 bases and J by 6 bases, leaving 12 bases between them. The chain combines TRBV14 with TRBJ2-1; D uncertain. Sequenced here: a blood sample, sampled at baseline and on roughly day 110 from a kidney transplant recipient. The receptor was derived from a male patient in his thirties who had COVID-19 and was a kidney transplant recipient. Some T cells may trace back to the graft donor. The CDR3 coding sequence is TGTGCCAGCAGCCATGACCTTGGGCGCAATGAGCAGTTCTTC. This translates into CASSHDLGRNEQFF.